The rows below give T cell receptor beta chains drawn from one sample of a study of shared clonotypes between healthy human individuals. TCRdb's copy holds only in-frame clones and misses some; the assay was immunoSEQ multiplex PCR. Of more than 2 million clones in the sample, around 95% were seen once. Sequenced material: naive CD4+ T cells sorted from blood. These receptors all come from a man younger than 35 in good health. Both conserved end residues are part of each CDR3. D genes are given only for firm matches. Rows give clone size only sometimes, using once, few, many, or a class for an expanded clone.

clone_size d_call j_call v_call cdr3_aa cdr3_nt
NA TRBD1 TRBJ1-4 TRBV28 CASSLSVGGEKLFF TGTGCCAGCAGTTTATCGGTAGGGGGCGAAAAACTGTTTTTT
NA TRBD1 TRBJ1-1 TRBV7-2 CASTVGQGATEAFF TGTGCCAGCACCGTAGGACAGGGGGCCACTGAAGCTTTCTTT
NA NA TRBJ2-5 TRBV11-2 CASSFGSQETQYF TGTGCCAGCAGCTTTGGGAGTCAAGAGACCCAGTACTTC
NA NA TRBJ2-7 TRBV30 CACMVLPGEQYF TGTGCCTGTATGGTCCTCCCGGGGGAGCAGTACTTC
NA NA TRBJ1-4 TRBV7-9 CASSPGAANEKLFF TGTGCCAGCAGCCCAGGGGCAGCGAATGAAAAACTGTTTTTT
once NA TRBJ1-2 TRBV28 CATNSGTATNYGYTF TGTGCCACAAACTCCGGGACGGCAACTAACTATGGCTACACCTTC
NA TRBD1 TRBJ1-1 TRBV6-6 CATGQGSTEAFF TGTGCCACCGGACAGGGTAGCACTGAAGCTTTCTTT
NA NA TRBJ1-2 TRBV29-1 CSETATYDGYTF TGCAGCGAGACGGCGACCTATGATGGCTACACCTTC
NA NA TRBJ2-7 TRBV6-5 CASSSLGLVPYEQYF TGTGCCAGCAGTTCCTTAGGGCTAGTCCCCTACGAGCAGTACTTC
NA NA TRBJ1-1 TRBV6-5 CASSINPWGPEAFF TGTGCCAGCAGTATAAACCCTTGGGGGCCTGAAGCTTTCTTT
NA TRBD2 TRBJ2-5 TRBV29-1 CSVGYGGRLGETQYF TGCAGCGTCGGTTATGGCGGGAGACTCGGGGAGACCCAGTACTTC
NA NA TRBJ1-6 TRBV12-5 CASGLVAGPYNSPLHF TGTGCTAGTGGTTTGGTGGCAGGGCCTTATAATTCACCCCTCCACTTT
NA NA TRBJ2-7 TRBV6-1 CASSRSYSYEQYF TGTGCCAGCAGCCGGAGCTACTCCTACGAGCAGTACTTC
NA NA TRBJ1-4 TRBV5-4 CASSLAGRATNEKLFF TGTGCCAGCAGCTTGGCTGGGCGGGCAACTAATGAAAAACTGTTTTTT
NA NA TRBJ2-1 TRBV19 CASRLNNEQFF TGTGCCAGTAGACTAAACAATGAGCAGTTCTTC
NA NA TRBJ1-6 TRBV6-1 CASSHGAVYNSPLHF TGTGCCAGCAGTCACGGAGCCGTATATAATTCACCCCTCCACTTT
NA NA TRBJ2-7 TRBV5-1 CASSLEAPRHEQYF TGCGCCAGCAGCTTGGAGGCGCCGAGGCACGAGCAGTACTTC
NA NA TRBJ2-7 TRBV10-3 CAISDRDGSYEQYF TGTGCCATCAGTGACCGAGACGGCTCCTACGAGCAGTACTTC
NA NA TRBJ1-6 TRBV5-1 CASSLMTVEDSPLHF TGCGCCAGCAGCTTGATGACAGTAGAGGATTCACCCCTCCACTTT
NA TRBD2 TRBJ2-4 TRBV30 CAWRVPAGRDIQYF TGTGCCTGGAGAGTTCCGGCAGGGAGGGACATTCAGTACTTC
NA NA TRBJ2-3 TRBV28 CASSIPASWGTDTQYF TGTGCCAGCAGTATCCCAGCGAGCTGGGGCACAGATACGCAGTATTTT
NA NA TRBJ1-4 TRBV6-6 CASSFSPRPEKLFF TGTGCCAGCAGTTTTAGTCCAAGGCCTGAAAAACTGTTTTTT
NA TRBD2 TRBJ2-7 TRBV7-2 CASSPTSGSVEQYF TGTGCCAGCAGCCCGACTAGCGGGAGCGTCGAGCAGTACTTC